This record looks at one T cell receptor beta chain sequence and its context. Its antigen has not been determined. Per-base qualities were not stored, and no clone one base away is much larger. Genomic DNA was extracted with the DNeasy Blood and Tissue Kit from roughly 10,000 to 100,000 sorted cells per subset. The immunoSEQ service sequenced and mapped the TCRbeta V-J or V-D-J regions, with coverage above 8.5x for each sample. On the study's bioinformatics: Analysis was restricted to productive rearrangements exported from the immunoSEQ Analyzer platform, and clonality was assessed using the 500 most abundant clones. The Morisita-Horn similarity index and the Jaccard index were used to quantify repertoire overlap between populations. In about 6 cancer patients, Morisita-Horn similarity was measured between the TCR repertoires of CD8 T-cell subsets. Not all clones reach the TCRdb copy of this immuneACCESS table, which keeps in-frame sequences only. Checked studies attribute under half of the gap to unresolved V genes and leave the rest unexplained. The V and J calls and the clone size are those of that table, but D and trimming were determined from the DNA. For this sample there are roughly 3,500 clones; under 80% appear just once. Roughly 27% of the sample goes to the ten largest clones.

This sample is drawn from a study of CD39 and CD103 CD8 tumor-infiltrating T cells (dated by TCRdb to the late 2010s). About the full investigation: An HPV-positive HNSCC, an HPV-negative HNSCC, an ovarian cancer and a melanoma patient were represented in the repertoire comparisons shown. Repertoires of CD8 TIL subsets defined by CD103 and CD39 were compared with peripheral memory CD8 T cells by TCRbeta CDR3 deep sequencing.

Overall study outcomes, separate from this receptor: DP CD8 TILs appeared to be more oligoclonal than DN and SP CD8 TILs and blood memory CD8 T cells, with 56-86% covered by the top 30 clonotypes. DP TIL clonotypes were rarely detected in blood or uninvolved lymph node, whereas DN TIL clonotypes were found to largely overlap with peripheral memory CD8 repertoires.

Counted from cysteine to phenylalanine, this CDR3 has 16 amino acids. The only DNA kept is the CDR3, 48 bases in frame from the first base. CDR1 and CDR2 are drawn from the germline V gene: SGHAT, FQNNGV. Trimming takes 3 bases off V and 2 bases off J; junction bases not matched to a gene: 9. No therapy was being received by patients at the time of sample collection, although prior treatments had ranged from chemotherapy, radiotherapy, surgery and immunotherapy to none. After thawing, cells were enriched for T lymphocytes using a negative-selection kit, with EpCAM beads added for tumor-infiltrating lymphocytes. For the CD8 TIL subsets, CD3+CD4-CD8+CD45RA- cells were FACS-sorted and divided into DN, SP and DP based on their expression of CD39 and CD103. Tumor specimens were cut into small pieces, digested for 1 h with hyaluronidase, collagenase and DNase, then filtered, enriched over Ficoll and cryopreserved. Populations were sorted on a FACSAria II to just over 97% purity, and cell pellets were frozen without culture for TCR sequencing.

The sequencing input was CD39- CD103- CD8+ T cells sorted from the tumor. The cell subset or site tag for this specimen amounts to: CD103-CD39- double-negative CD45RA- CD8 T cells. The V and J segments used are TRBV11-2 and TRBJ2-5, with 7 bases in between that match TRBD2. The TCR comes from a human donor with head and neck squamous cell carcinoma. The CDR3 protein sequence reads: CASSFWASGQQETQYF. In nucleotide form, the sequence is TGTGCCAGCAGCTTTTGGGCTAGCGGACAACAAGAGACCCAGTACTTC.